This TCR beta chain was profiled in a study of blood T cell repertoires in COVID-19. Study details: Spain, Italy and the United States supplied samples that represented acute and convalescent COVID-19. T cells, B-cell-depleted T cells, or PBMCs provided the cDNA or gDNA that served as material.

In the authors' workflow: Estimates of nucleated cell counts were drawn from the amplification of reference gene primers. Sequencing was performed with immunoSEQ multiplex PCR; in TCRdb, only in-frame clones are kept and a portion is missing. V and J calls and clone size come straight from that table; D and trimming were deduced from the DNA. The sample holds approximately 55,000 clones, approximately 90% seen once. The CDR3 is 15 residues long. The V and J genes are TRBV21-1 and TRBJ1-5; TRBD1 was called by the table and not checked on the DNA. TRBV21-1 is a pseudogene locus. The specimen sequenced was peripheral blood. This receptor was obtained from a man aged 40-49 years with acute or convalescent COVID-19. CDR3 DNA: TGTGCCAGCAGCAAAAGTCTAAGGGGAAGGCAGCCCCAGCATTTT. Translated, it gives CASSKSLRGRQPQHF.